This entry lists 10 T cell receptor beta chains sequenced from one sample in a study of T-cell memory formation after mild COVID-19. MiXCR, applied by TCRdb to the 5' RACE reads, yields one record per CDR3 protein. This table holds under 350,000 distinct CDR3 sequences, about a sixth found once. Sequenced: PBMCs or a T cell subset sorted from them (not recorded which). The receptors were sampled from a man in his late teens or twenties who had mild COVID-19 (a few samples of this study predate the infection). Cell type and time point are not known.

V is TRBV7-9 and J is TRBJ1-3; 9 positions agree with TRBD1. This CDR3 contains 16 residues. Trimming took 5 bases from V and 2 from J; bases not matched to a gene: 7. The germline CDR1 and CDR2 sequences are SEHNR and FQNEAQ (reference sequence). CDR3 in amino acids: CASSPPGQGTGNTIYF. For the CDR3, the DNA is TGTGCCAGCAGCCCACCGGGACAGGGTACTGGAAACACCATATATTTT.

The rearrangement links TRBV2 to TRBJ2-3; D gene ambiguous. The CDR3 is 13 residues long. The V and J ends lost 11 bases and 4 bases respectively, with 16 bases between them. Germline loops: CDR1 SNHLY, CDR2 FYNNEI. The CDR3 spells CASTLGPPDTQYF. The CDR3 DNA is TGTGCCTCCACGCTTGGACCCCCAGATACGCAGTATTTT.

This clonotype was seen at least ten times. The chain carries TRBV11-2 and TRBJ2-1, with TRBD2 as a possible D gene (8 bases). The CDR3 is made up of 13 amino acids. Looked up from germline, CDR1 is SGHAT and CDR2 is FQNNGV. Trimming left V 5 bases short and J 12 bases short, with 17 bases between. The CDR3 DNA is TGTGCCAGCAGCCTCCCGGGAGGGACAGCGCAGTTCTTC. It translates to CASSLPGGTAQFF.

This clonotype was detected a few times. This rearrangement joins TRBV6-2 or TRBV6-3 to TRBJ1-1, with 7 bases aligning to TRBD1. The germline CDR1 and CDR2 sequences are MNHEY and SVGEGT. The CDR3 is made up of 14 amino acids. V lost 6 bases to trimming and J lost 3 bases; unmatched junction nucleotides: 7. CDR3 DNA: TGTGCCAGCAGCCGGGACAGCTCATACACTGAAGCTTTCTTT. This codes for CASSRDSSYTEAFF.

The rearrangement links TRBV11-2 to TRBJ2-1, with a tentative D call TRBD1 (6 bases). V was cut by 2 bases and J by 1 base, with 12 bases left in between. The CDR3 consists of 16 residues. Per germline, CDR1 SGHAT and CDR2 FQNNGV. CDR3 DNA: TGTGCCAGCAGCTTATATCTCGACAGGTCCTACAATGAGCAGTTCTTC. Protein: CASSLYLDRSYNEQFF.

This clonotype showed up just once. This chain uses TRBV25-1 with TRBJ2-5; TRBD2 is a possible D gene (5 bases). CDR3 length: 14 amino acids. V gave up 4 bases and J gave up 4 bases, with 13 bases separating them. Looked up from germline, CDR1 is MGHDK and CDR2 is SYGVNS. The CDR3 DNA sequence: TGTGCCAGCAGTGGAGGGAGCTGGGGAGAGACCCAGTACTTC. This sequence encodes CASSGGSWGETQYF.

CDR3 loop: CASSYSTAAGGNQPQHF. The CDR3 bases are TGTGCCAGCAGTTACTCGACGGCCGCAGGGGGCAATCAGCCCCAGCATTTT. The rearrangement uses TRBV6-6 and TRBJ1-5; possibly TRBD1 for D (6 bases). The CDR3 consists of 17 residues. Germline CDR1 reads MNHNY; CDR2 reads SVGAGI (reference sequence). Trimming pared 0 bases from V and 2 bases from J, leaving 14 bases between.

This clonotype was found a few times. The chain joins TRBV27 to TRBJ2-5; possible D gene TRBD2, 6 bases. Trimming removed 5 bases from V and 1 base from J, with 14 bases in between. The CDR3 has 15 residues. Germline loops: CDR1 MNHEY, CDR2 SMNVEV (reference sequence). CDR3 DNA: TGTGCCAGCAGTCTAGCTCGGGGGAGCCAAGAGACCCAGTACTTC. Protein sequence: CASSLARGSQETQYF.

This clonotype was detected only a few times. This chain uses TRBV7-9 with TRBJ2-3; 7 nucleotides line up with TRBD2. Germline V gene sequence: CDR1 SEHNR, CDR2 FQNEAQ (reference sequence). There are 17 residues in the CDR3. Trimming at V came to 6 bases and at J to 0 bases, leaving 12 bases not matched to a gene. CDR3 in amino acids: CASRRGLAGASTDTQYF. For the CDR3, the DNA is TGTGCCAGCAGACGGGGGTTGGCGGGAGCCAGCACAGATACGCAGTATTTT.

This clonotype has at least ten counts. The CDR3, as DNA: TGTGCCAGCAGCTATGGAACAGGGGGTCTTAGAATCCGGTACTTC. The encoded protein is CASSYGTGGLRIRYF. The rearrangement links TRBV7-2 to TRBJ2-7; 8 positions agree with TRBD1. The CDR3 has 15 amino acids. Per the germline V gene, CDR1 is SGHTA and CDR2 is FQGNSA. V trimming: 4 bases; J trimming: 12 bases; junction bases outside the gene matches: 17.